This T cell receptor (beta chain) was observed in a study of T cells in Graves' hyperthyroidism and ophthalmopathy. There were TCR beta CDR3 regions amplified from RNA transcripts. In the first-round RT-PCR of the TCR CDR3, the HTBI primer set was used. Using its own MiXCR run on the multiplex PCR reads, TCRdb lists one record per CDR3 protein. The sample lists a few hundred thousand distinct CDR3 sequences; roughly 23% were seen once. In this sample, this clonotype turned up a few times. The CDR3 extends over 14 amino acids. Per germline, CDR1 MNHEY and CDR2 SVGAGI. Germline trimming cut 2 bases from V and 5 bases from J; bases unmatched to any gene: 0.

The sequence was obtained from a woman between 50 and 59 years old with Graves' hyperthyroidism. What was sequenced was blood. The rearrangement joins TRBV6-5 to TRBJ1-5; TRBD1 matches at 10 bases. The CDR3 DNA follows: TGTGCCAGCAGTTACGGGACAGGGGATCAGCCCCAGCATTTT. Protein: CASSYGTGDQPQHF.